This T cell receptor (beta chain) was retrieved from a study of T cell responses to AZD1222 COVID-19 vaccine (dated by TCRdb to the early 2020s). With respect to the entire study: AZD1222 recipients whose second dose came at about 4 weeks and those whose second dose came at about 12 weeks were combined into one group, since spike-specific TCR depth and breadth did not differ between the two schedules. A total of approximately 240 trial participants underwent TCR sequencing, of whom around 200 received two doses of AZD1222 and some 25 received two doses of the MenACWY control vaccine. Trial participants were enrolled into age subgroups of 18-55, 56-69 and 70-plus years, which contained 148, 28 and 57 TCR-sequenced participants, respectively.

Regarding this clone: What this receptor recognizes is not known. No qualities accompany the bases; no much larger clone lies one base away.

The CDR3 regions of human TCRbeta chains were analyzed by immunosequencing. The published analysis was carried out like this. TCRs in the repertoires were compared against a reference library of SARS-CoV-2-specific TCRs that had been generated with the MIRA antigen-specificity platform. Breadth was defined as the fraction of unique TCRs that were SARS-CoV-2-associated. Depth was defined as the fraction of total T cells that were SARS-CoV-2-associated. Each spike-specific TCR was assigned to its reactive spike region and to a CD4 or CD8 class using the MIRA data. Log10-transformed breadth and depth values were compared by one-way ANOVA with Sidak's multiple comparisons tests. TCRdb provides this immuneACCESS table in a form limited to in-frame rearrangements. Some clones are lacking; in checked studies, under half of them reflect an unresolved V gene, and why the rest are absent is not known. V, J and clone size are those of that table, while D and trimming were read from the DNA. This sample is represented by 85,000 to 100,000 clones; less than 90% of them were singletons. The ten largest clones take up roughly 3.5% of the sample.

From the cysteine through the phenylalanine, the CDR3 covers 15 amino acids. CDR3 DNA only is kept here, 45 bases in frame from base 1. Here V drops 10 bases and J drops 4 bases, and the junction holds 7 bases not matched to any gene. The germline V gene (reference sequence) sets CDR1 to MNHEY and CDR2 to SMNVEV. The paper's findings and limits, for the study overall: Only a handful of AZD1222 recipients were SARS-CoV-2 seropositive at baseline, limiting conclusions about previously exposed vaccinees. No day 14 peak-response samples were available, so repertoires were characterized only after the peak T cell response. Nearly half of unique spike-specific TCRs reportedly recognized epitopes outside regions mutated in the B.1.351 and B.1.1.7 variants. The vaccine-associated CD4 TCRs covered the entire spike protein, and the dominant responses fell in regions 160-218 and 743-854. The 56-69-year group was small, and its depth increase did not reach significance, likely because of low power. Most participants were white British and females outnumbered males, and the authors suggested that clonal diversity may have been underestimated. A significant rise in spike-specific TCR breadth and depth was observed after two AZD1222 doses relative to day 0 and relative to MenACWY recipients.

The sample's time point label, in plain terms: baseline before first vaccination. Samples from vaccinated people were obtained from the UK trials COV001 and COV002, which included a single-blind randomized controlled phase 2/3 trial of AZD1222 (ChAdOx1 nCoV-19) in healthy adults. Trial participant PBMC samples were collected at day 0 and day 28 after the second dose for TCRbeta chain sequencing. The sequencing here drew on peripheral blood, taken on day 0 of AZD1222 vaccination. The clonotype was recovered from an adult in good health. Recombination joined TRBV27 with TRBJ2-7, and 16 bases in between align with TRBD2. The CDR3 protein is CATGTSGGAGYEQYF. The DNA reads TGTGCCACCGGGACTAGCGGGGGGGCCGGGTACGAGCAGTACTTC.